The source of this T cell receptor beta chain is a study of shared T cell receptors in the human thymus. The repertoire was sequenced with immunoSEQ multiplex PCR; TCRdb's copy has only in-frame clones and lacks some. This sample yields around 730,000 clones, of which around 85% are seen a single time; over 0.008% belongs to the top ten. V lost 3 bases, J lost 2 bases, and 9 bases lay in between. CDR3 size: 14 residues. Germline CDR1 reads SGHTA; CDR2 reads FQGTGA. The data were also submitted as part of a second study, on human thymus T cells. From that study: V and J genes seemed to be used with bias in thymic and blood repertoires.

The TCR was taken from a girl under three years old with a congenital heart defect. Sequenced material: thymocytes. This chain joins TRBV7-3 and TRBJ2-3, with D possibly matching TRBD1 (5 bases). CDR3 loop: CASSLGPLTDTQYF. CDR3 bases: TGTGCCAGCAGCTTGGGGCCACTCACAGATACGCAGTATTTT.